These T cell receptor beta chains were read from a single sample in a study of cytomegalovirus exposure and HLA in healthy donors. Produced via immunoSEQ multiplex PCR; TCRdb's table is partial and in-frame only. Among about 200,000 clones listed, 75% to 90% were seen once. The sequenced sample consisted of PBMCs. The source of these receptors is a woman aged 45-65 years in good health and CMV-seropositive. CDR3s include the opening cysteine and the closing phenylalanine or tryptophan. D genes are given only for firm matches. Clone size is shown for a subset of rows, as once, few, many or a class of expanded clone.

clone_size	d_call	j_call	v_call	cdr3_nt	cdr3_aa
-	TRBD1	TRBJ1-4	TRBV4-1	TGCGCCAGCAGCCAAGATGGTGGGACAGACAATGAAAAACTGTTTTTT	CASSQDGGTDNEKLFF
-	-	TRBJ1-2	TRBV21-1	TGTGCCAGCGCCGGGACAGGGGGCTGGGGCTACACCTTC	CASAGTGGWGYTF
few	-	TRBJ2-5	TRBV19	TGTGCCAGTAGTATGAGGGAGAGGCAAGAGACCCAGTACTTC	CASSMRERQETQYF
-	-	TRBJ2-4	TRBV13	TGTGCCAGCAGCCAACGGACAGAGAGAGAGATAATAGCCAAAAACATTCAGTACTTC	CASSQRTEREIIAKNIQYF
-	TRBD1	TRBJ2-1	TRBV30	TGTGCCTGGAGCTCGGACAGGGGCTACAATGAGCAGTTCTTC	CAWSSDRGYNEQFF
-	-	TRBJ1-2	TRBV2	TGTGCCAGTTTGTTAAGGCGACTGACCTATGGCTACACCTTC	CASLLRRLTYGYTF
-	TRBD1	TRBJ2-3	TRBV5-1	TGCGCCAGCAGCTTGGAGGGGACAGGGGCAGATACGCAGTATTTT	CASSLEGTGADTQYF
-	-	TRBJ2-5	TRBV2	TGTGCCAGCACCCGAGGATCGGAGACCCAGTACTTC	CASTRGSETQYF
few	TRBD1	TRBJ1-2	TRBV28	TGTGCCAGCAGTCAGGGGGCTGGCAACTATGGCTACACCTTC	CASSQGAGNYGYTF
-	-	TRBJ2-7	TRBV28	TGTGCCAGCAGAATCTTTACAGGTCCCTACGAGCAGTACTTC	CASRIFTGPYEQYF
-	TRBD2	TRBJ2-7	TRBV28	TGTGCCAGCGGTAAAAGCTTCCTAGCGGGAGGGGACCACGAGCAGTACTTC	CASGKSFLAGGDHEQYF
-	-	TRBJ2-3	TRBV4-3	TGCGCCAGCAGCCAACAACTCCGCGTCGGGCAGTATTTT	CASSQQLRVGQYF
-	-	TRBJ2-6	TRBV5-4	TGTGCCAGCAGCCCAGGGGCAGGGCCTGGGGCCAACGTCCTGACTTTC	CASSPGAGPGANVLTF
few	TRBD1	TRBJ2-7	TRBV6-5	TGTGCCAGCAGTTATTCAGGGGGCGTATCCCCCTACGAGCAGTACTTC	CASSYSGGVSPYEQYF
-	TRBD1	TRBJ2-3	TRBV19	TGTGCCAGTAGTATAGGGACAGGGAGTTCAGTAGATACGCAGTATTTT	CASSIGTGSSVDTQYF
few	-	TRBJ1-1	TRBV28	TGTGCCAGCAGTTTTTCGGGGGATCGGGGAGCTTTCTTT	CASSFSGDRGAFF
-	-	TRBJ1-2	TRBV18	TGTGCCAGCTCACCAAGCCTTACGGACTATGGCTACACCTTC	CASSPSLTDYGYTF
-	-	TRBJ1-2	TRBV7-9	TGTGCCAGCACCCCACTGTTCAGCGACGGCTACACCTTC	CASTPLFSDGYTF
-	TRBD1	TRBJ2-5	TRBV30	TGTGCCTCCTCGGGACAGGGTCTTCAGGAGACCCAGTACTTC	CASSGQGLQETQYF
-	TRBD2	TRBJ2-7	TRBV2	TGTGCCAGCAGTGAAGCGGGCGGGAGGGCCTACGAGCAGTACTTC	CASSEAGGRAYEQYF
-	TRBD2	TRBJ2-7	TRBV18	TGTGCCAGCTCACCCTCCGGGACTAGCGGGGGCTACGAGCAGTACTTC	CASSPSGTSGGYEQYF
-	-	TRBJ1-3	TRBV28	TGTGCCAGCAGTTCCCCACTCGGAAACACCATATATTTT	CASSSPLGNTIYF
-	TRBD1	TRBJ2-3	TRBV30	TGTGCCTGGAGTGCCGGGACAGGAGCAGATACGCAGTATTTT	CAWSAGTGADTQYF
-	-	TRBJ2-7	TRBV5-1	TGCGCCAGCAGTAGGATAGCCGATACCTACGAGCAGTACTTC	CASSRIADTYEQYF
once	-	TRBJ2-5	TRBV10-2	TGCGCCAGTTCTAAGACGTACAGGGAAGAGACCCAGTACTTC	CASSKTYREETQYF
-	TRBD1	TRBJ1-1	TRBV4-1	TGCGCCAGCAGCCAACGGACAGGGGCTGCTACGACTGAAGCTTTCTTT	CASSQRTGAATTEAFF
-	TRBD2	TRBJ2-1	TRBV7-9	TGTGCCAGCAGCGCGACTAGCGGGGGGTTCTACAATGAGCAGTTCTTC	CASSATSGGFYNEQFF
-	-	TRBJ1-1	TRBV5-1	TGCGCCAGCAGCCAACCAGGGTGGGCCACTGAAGCTTTCTTT	CASSQPGWATEAFF
-	TRBD1	TRBJ1-5	TRBV6-6	TGTGCCAGCAGAGAACCGGCAGGGGGAACTCAGCCCCAGCATTTT	CASREPAGGTQPQHF
-	TRBD1	TRBJ2-7	TRBV4-3	TGCGCCAGCAGCCTCGGACAGGGTACCTACGAGCAGTACTTC	CASSLGQGTYEQYF
-	TRBD2	TRBJ2-7	TRBV7-9	TGTGCCAGCAGCTTAGGCGGCGGGGGGTTCGCCTACGAGCAGTACTTC	CASSLGGGGFAYEQYF
once	TRBD2	TRBJ2-1	TRBV10-2	TGCGCCAGCAGTGAGATGGGACTAGCGGGGGGGTACAATGAGCAGTTCTTC	CASSEMGLAGGYNEQFF
-	TRBD1	TRBJ2-7	TRBV5-1	TGCGCCAGCAGCTTGTCTTTGGGACAGTTCTACGAGCAGTACTTC	CASSLSLGQFYEQYF
-	-	TRBJ2-3	TRBV5-4	TGTGCCAGCAGCTTGGCCAGTACGGGAGAGTTCACAGATACGCAGTATTTT	CASSLASTGEFTDTQYF
-	-	TRBJ2-1	TRBV27	TGTGCCAGCAGGAGGGCCACCTACAATGAGCAGTTCTTC	CASRRATYNEQFF
-	-	TRBJ2-3	TRBV6-5	TGTGCCAGCAGTTTGGCTAGCGCAGATACGCAGTATTTT	CASSLASADTQYF
-	-	TRBJ2-5	TRBV19	TGTGCCAGTAGTGGCGGACACCAAAGTGGGACCCAGTACTTC	CASSGGHQSGTQYF
-	TRBD2	TRBJ2-4	TRBV9	TGTGCCAGCAGCGCGAGCGGGAGACTAGCCCGAATGGGCAAAAACATTCAGTACTTC	CASSASGRLARMGKNIQYF
-	-	TRBJ1-4	TRBV7-9	TGTGCCAGCAGCTTACGCGGGGGAATCGATGAAAAACTGTTTTTT	CASSLRGGIDEKLFF